This T cell receptor (beta chain) was identified during a study of shared clonotypes between healthy human individuals. The assay was immunoSEQ multiplex PCR, and TCRdb's table has in-frame clones only and misses some. The table includes about 660,000 clones, approximately 74% detected once. The CDR3 spans 16 residues. V was clipped by 2 bases and J by 5 bases; unmatched bases: 6. Germline-derived CDR1 and CDR2 are MNHEY and SVGAGI. This chain links TRBV6-5 with TRBJ2-1; 10 positions match TRBD2. The clonotype was recovered from a woman in her twenties or thirties in good health. Sequenced input: memory CD4+ T cells sorted from blood. The subset denotes: CD45RA-negative fraction. The CDR3 loop is CASSYHSGRVNNEQFF. The CDR3 region has the DNA TGTGCCAGCAGTTACCACAGCGGGAGGGTTAACAATGAGCAGTTCTTC.